The 21 T cell receptor beta chains below come from one sample, sequenced in a study of shared clonotypes between healthy human individuals. Assay used: immunoSEQ multiplex PCR; TCRdb lists only in-frame clones, some missing. The sample carries about 490,000 clones, over 65% recorded once. Sequencing was carried out using PBMCs. The receptors here all came from a woman in her thirties or forties in good health. Some clones in this sample may be carry-over from other donors' samples.

The chain links TRBV29-1 to TRBJ2-3; D gene ambiguous. Germline V lookup: CDR1 SQVTM, CDR2 ANQGSEA. The length of the CDR3 is 13 residues. Trimming took off 6 bases at V and 4 bases at J, with 14 bases between the two ends. CDR3 in amino acids: CSVNRGAADTQYF. In nucleotides, the CDR3 is TGCAGCGTGAACAGAGGTGCCGCAGATACGCAGTATTTT.

The genes are TRBV10-3 and TRBJ1-1; 10 nucleotides line up with TRBD1. The CDR3 totals 16 residues. Germline V lookup: CDR1 ENHRY, CDR2 SYGVKD. J was trimmed by 0 bases and V by 2 bases; bases with no gene match: 3. The CDR3 sequence is CAISEGTGALNTEAFF. CDR3 coding DNA: TGTGCCATCAGTGAGGGGACAGGGGCTCTGAACACTGAAGCTTTCTTT.

In this sample, this clone turned up a few times. V usage is TRBV30 and J usage is TRBJ1-6, with D possibly matching TRBD1 (5 bases). This CDR3 region has 13 residues. The V end was cut by 0 bases, the J end by 9 bases, with 9 bases between. CDR1 and CDR2 from the germline V gene are GTSNPN and SVGIG (reference sequence). CDR3 bases: TGTGCCTGGAGTGTAGGGGTAGGTTCACCCCTCCACTTT. Translated, it gives CAWSVGVGSPLHF.

The rearrangement links TRBV4-2 to TRBJ1-2; D is unresolved. The CDR3 runs 14 residues. Germline V gene sequence: CDR1 LGHNA, CDR2 YNFKEQ. V lost 5 bases and J lost 2, with 12 bases in between. CDR3: CASSREAGNYGYTF. Here the CDR3 DNA reads TGTGCCAGCAGCAGGGAGGCGGGGAACTATGGCTACACCTTC.

The CDR3 loop is CASSLLTGLIYF. The CDR3 coding sequence is TGTGCCAGCAGTTTATTGACAGGGCTAATCTACTTC. V gene TRBV27 combines with J gene TRBJ2-7; 7 bases fit TRBD1. The germline CDR1 and CDR2 sequences are MNHEY and SMNVEV (reference sequence). CDR3 size: 12 residues. The V and J ends lost 1 base and 13 bases, in that order; junction bases with no gene match: 7.

The gene calls are TRBV19 and TRBJ1-5; D is unclear. V was clipped by 3 bases and J by 5 bases, with 8 bases between them. CDR1 and CDR2 (germline): LNHDA, SQIVND (reference sequence). CDR3 length equals 13 residues. The CDR3 reads CASSMRRDQPQHF. The CDR3 region has the DNA TGTGCCAGTAGTATGAGGAGGGATCAGCCCCAGCATTTT. The entire variable domain, with the rest obtained from reference TRBV19 and TRBJ1-5, is as follows: DGGITQSPKYLFRKEGQNVTLSCEQNLNHDAMYWYRQDPGQGLRLIYYSQIVNDFQKGDIAEGYSVSREKKESFPLTVTSAQKNPTAFYLCASSMRRDQPQHFGDGTRLSIL.

The CDR3 DNA is TGTGCCAGCAGCCTTCATGGGACAGGGGTTGAAAAACTGTTTTTT. It encodes CASSLHGTGVEKLFF. The J gene is TRBJ1-4, the V gene TRBV11-2, with 10 bases lining up with TRBD1. This CDR3 region has 15 residues. CDR1 is SGHAT, CDR2 FQNNGV, per germline. Trimming took 5 bases from V and 7 from J; bases not matched to a gene: 7.

The V gene is TRBV7-3, the J gene TRBJ2-1; TRBD2 matches 9 bases. The CDR3 extends over 18 amino acids. V shed 1 base, J shed 3 bases, and the junction held 10 bases outside the gene matches. Per the germline V gene, CDR1 is SGHTA and CDR2 is FQGTGA. CDR3 sequence reads: CASSLKRASGTGYNEQFF. Written as DNA, the CDR3 is TGTGCCAGCAGCTTAAAGCGGGCTAGCGGGACGGGCTACAATGAGCAGTTCTTC.

The chain carries TRBV25-1 and TRBJ1-5; D ambiguous. Germline CDR1 MGHDK, CDR2 SYGVNS. Trimming pared 5 bases from V and 0 bases from J, leaving 8 bases between. CDR3 length equals 14 residues. Written as DNA, the CDR3 is TGTGCCAGCAGTTGGGGAGTTAGCAATCAGCCCCAGCATTTT. Its protein is CASSWGVSNQPQHF. The variable domain in full, with the rest retrieved from reference TRBV25-1 and TRBJ1-5, is EADIYQTPRYLVIGTGKKITLECSQTMGHDKMYWYQQDPGMELHLIHYSYGVNSTEKGDLSSESTVSRIRTEHFPLTLESARPSHTSQYLCASSWGVSNQPQHFGDGTRLSIL.

The V call is TRBV28, the J call TRBJ1-1, with D maybe TRBD1 (6 bases). V gave up 4 bases and J gave up 4 bases, with 16 bases separating them. The CDR3 is 15 amino acids. Looked up from germline, CDR1 is MDHEN and CDR2 is SYDVKM. CDR3 residues: CASSSGTGLGTEAFF. CDR3 sequence (DNA): TGTGCCAGCAGTTCCGGAACAGGGTTGGGCACTGAAGCTTTCTTT.

This chain links TRBV19 with TRBJ2-7; 9 positions agree with TRBD1. CDR3 length equals 15 residues. The V segment lost 5 bases and the J segment 5 bases; nucleotides outside the gene matches: 10. The germline V gene encodes CDR1 LNHDA and CDR2 SQIVND (reference sequence). The DNA for the CDR3 is TGTGCCAGTAGTCTTCCCGGGACAGGGTACCACGAGCAGTACTTC. Translating gives CASSLPGTGYHEQYF.

The table lists this clone with a count of one. CDR3 nucleotides: TGTGCCAGCAGACCGACAGGGAGCGACACTGAAGCTTTCTTT. Its protein is CASRPTGSDTEAFF. J is TRBJ1-1 and V is TRBV27, with 7 bases aligning to TRBD1. J lost 3 bases, V lost 6 bases, and 7 bases had no gene match. The V gene's germline CDR1 is MNHEY and CDR2 SMNVEV (reference sequence). This CDR3 has 14 residues.

The rearrangement uses TRBV9 and TRBJ2-2; D is perhaps TRBD2 (5 bases). The CDR3 length is 16 residues. Trimming took off 4 bases at V and 1 base at J, with 14 bases between the two ends. Germline lookup yields CDR1 SGDLS and CDR2 YYNGEE. The CDR3: CASSLREIRNTGELFF. DNA of the CDR3: TGTGCCAGCAGCCTGAGGGAGATACGGAACACCGGGGAGCTGTTTTTT.

The chain joins TRBV5-4 to TRBJ2-2; D gene unclear. This CDR3 has 15 residues. Germline assignment: CDR1 SGHNT and CDR2 YYREEE (reference sequence). Trimming shortened V by 0 bases and J by 0 bases, and 6 bases separated the two germline ends. The CDR3 loop reads CASSLAGANTGELFF. CDR3 bases: TGTGCCAGCAGCTTGGCCGGAGCGAACACCGGGGAGCTGTTTTTT.

This clone was seen only a few times. This chain connects TRBV2 to TRBJ1-5; D might be TRBD1 (5 bases). The CDR3 sequence is 16 residues long. Germline CDR1 and CDR2: SNHLY and FYNNEI. V lost 0 bases to trimming and J lost 7 bases, with 16 bases between them. CDR3 amino acids: CASSEARGTGMQPQHF. The CDR3 DNA reads TGTGCCAGCAGTGAAGCGCGGGGAACAGGAATGCAGCCCCAGCATTTT.

This CDR3 reads CASTKLAGEDTQYF. In nucleotides, the CDR3 is TGTGCCAGCACGAAGCTAGCGGGAGAGGATACGCAGTATTTT. The chain recombines TRBV28 with TRBJ2-3, with 10 nucleotides matching TRBD2. This CDR3 is built from 14 residues. The germline V gene encodes CDR1 MDHEN and CDR2 SYDVKM. Unmatched junction bases numbered 7, after V lost 7 bases and J lost 6 bases.

The chain has TRBV19 and TRBJ1-5; TRBD1 is a possible D gene (5 bases). This CDR3 comprises 15 residues. The V end lost 5 bases, the J end lost 5 bases, and 16 bases lay between the germline ends. The germline gives CDR1 LNHDA, CDR2 SQIVND (reference sequence). The CDR3 region has the DNA TGTGCCAGTAGTCCCGGGGCAGCTTGGGATCAGCCCCAGCATTTT. As protein: CASSPGAAWDQPQHF.

The count of this clone is one. The chain is built from TRBV29-1 and TRBJ2-7, with a possible D match to TRBD1 (6 bases). The germline CDR1 and CDR2 sequences are SQVTM and ANQGSEA. The CDR3 runs to 13 residues. V shed 3 bases and J shed 6 bases, with 15 bases lying between them. For the CDR3, the DNA is TGCAGCGTTGAGGGACCTACAGGGTTCGAGCAGTACTTC. Translating gives CSVEGPTGFEQYF.

The chain employs TRBV6-5 and TRBJ2-1, with D possibly TRBD2 on 5 matching bases. Trimming left V 10 bases short and J 4 bases short, with 8 bases between. CDR3 length equals 11 residues. The germline V gene has CDR1 MNHEY and CDR2 SVGAGI. The CDR3 reads CATTGYNEQFF. CDR3 DNA: TGTGCCACCACGGGGTACAATGAGCAGTTCTTC.

This clone appeared a single time. CDR3 amino acids: CASSPGAGAVQPQHF. The DNA for the CDR3 is TGTGCCAGCAGCCCCGGGGCAGGGGCGGTTCAGCCCCAGCATTTT. This chain uses TRBV28 with TRBJ1-5; D possibly corresponds to TRBD1 (6 bases). Germline V gene lookup returns CDR1 MDHEN and CDR2 SYDVKM. The CDR3 consists of 15 residues. Trimming stripped 6 bases from V and 6 bases from J, with 18 bases between. The variable domain in full, completed from reference TRBV28 and TRBJ1-5, reads DVKVTQSSRYLVKRTGEKVFLECVQDMDHENMFWYRQDPGLGLRLIYFSYDVKMKEKGDIPEGYSVSREKKERFSLILESASTNQTSMYLCASSPGAGAVQPQHFGDGTRLSIL.

The rearrangement uses TRBV7-9 and TRBJ2-6; D is ambiguous. This CDR3 contains 18 residues. Germline V gene lookup returns CDR1 SEHNR and CDR2 FQNEAQ (reference sequence). Trimming removed 5 bases from V and 5 bases from J, with 22 bases in between. CDR3 amino acids: CASSEKYTRQSRANVLTF. The CDR3 DNA reads as TGTGCCAGCAGCGAAAAATATACCAGACAAAGTCGGGCCAACGTCCTGACTTTC. The full variable domain, in which reference TRBV7-9 and TRBJ2-6 provide the parts outside the CDR3, is DTGVSQNPRHKITKRGQNVTFRCDPISEHNRLYWYRQTLGQGPEFLTYFQNEAQLEKSRLLSDRFSAERPKGSFSTLEIQRTEQGDSAMYLCASSEKYTRQSRANVLTFGAGSRLTVL.